This is a list of T cell receptor beta chains from one sample in a study of T cells in Graves' hyperthyroidism and ophthalmopathy. Each CDR3 protein gets one entry after TCRdb re-called the multiplex PCR reads with MiXCR. The sample has approximately 210,000 distinct CDR3 sequences, 17% seen once. Input material: blood. The receptors were sampled from a man between 50 and 59 years old with Graves' hyperthyroidism. Each CDR3 is given with its conserved first and last residue. D genes are given only for firm matches. Size is omitted from some rows. Given values are once, few, many or a class for expanded clones.

size	V	J	length	D	CDR3	DNA
NA	TRBV28	TRBJ2-7	15	TRBD2	CASSTILAGVDEQYF	TGTGCCAGCAGTACAATCCTAGCGGGAGTGGACGAGCAGTACTTC
many	TRBV28	TRBJ2-4	13	TRBD1	CASSRTGGLIQYF	TGTGCCAGCAGCCGGACAGGGGGCTTGATTCAGTACTTC
once	TRBV4-1	TRBJ2-1	14	NA	CASSQERLARERFF	TGCGCCAGCAGCCAAGAAAGGCTAGCGAGGGAGCGGTTCTTC
many	TRBV7-9	TRBJ2-7	14	NA	CASSLAGLSYEQYF	TGTGCCAGCAGCTTAGCAGGACTTAGCTACGAGCAGTACTTC
many	TRBV6-1	TRBJ2-5	15	TRBD2	CASSLAGVGQETQYF	TGTGCCAGCAGTTTAGCGGGAGTAGGGCAAGAGACCCAGTACTTC
few	TRBV19	TRBJ2-4	18	TRBD2	CASSVGLAGALAKNIQYF	TGTGCCAGTAGTGTAGGACTAGCGGGGGCCCTAGCCAAAAACATTCAGTACTTC
NA	TRBV5-1	TRBJ2-1	15	TRBD2	CASSLGTSFANEQFF	TGCGCCAGCAGCTTGGGGACTAGCTTTGCCAATGAGCAGTTCTTC
many	TRBV6-2/TRBV6-3	TRBJ2-1	18	TRBD2	CASMTGTRRRPPYNEQFF	TGTGCCAGTATGACTGGGACTAGACGGCGCCCTCCCTACAATGAGCAGTTCTTC
NA	TRBV27	TRBJ2-3	19	TRBD2	CASSLLSGGLAGLTDTQYF	TGTGCCAGCAGTCTCCTATCGGGTGGACTAGCGGGCCTCACAGATACGCAGTATTTT
few	TRBV28	TRBJ1-1	17	NA	CASSTTRRRNMNTEAFF	TGTGCCAGCAGTACCACCCGGCGACGGAATATGAACACTGAAGCTTTCTTT
few	TRBV28	TRBJ1-1	14	TRBD1	CASLTGPVRTEAFF	TGTGCCAGCCTGACAGGGCCCGTTCGCACTGAAGCTTTCTTT
many	TRBV20-1	TRBJ2-5	16	NA	CSARGARDTLQETQYF	TGCAGTGCTAGAGGGGCCCGGGACACCCTACAAGAGACCCAGTACTTC
many	TRBV30	TRBJ1-2	13	NA	CAWRQVPAVGYTF	TGTGCCTGGAGGCAGGTACCCGCCGTGGGCTACACCTTC
few	TRBV19	TRBJ1-5	14	NA	CASSMTGANQPQHF	TGTGCCAGTAGTATGACAGGAGCGAATCAGCCCCAGCATTTT
NA	TRBV20-1	TRBJ2-1	15	TRBD2	CSARDGTSGFNEQFF	TGCAGTGCTAGGGATGGGACTAGCGGGTTCAATGAGCAGTTCTTC
many	TRBV9	TRBJ2-5	14	TRBD1	CASSVGQGKETQYF	TGTGCCAGCAGCGTGGGACAGGGAAAAGAGACCCAGTACTTC
many	TRBV2	TRBJ1-1	14	NA	CASSGQEMNTEAFF	TGTGCCAGCAGTGGACAGGAGATGAACACTGAAGCTTTCTTT
few	TRBV11-2	TRBJ2-7	16	NA	CASSHWTELNSYEQYF	TGTGCCAGCAGCCATTGGACAGAGCTCAACTCCTACGAGCAGTACTTC
many	TRBV20-1	TRBJ1-2	14	TRBD1	CSARDVRGAEGYTF	TGCAGTGCTAGAGATGTCAGGGGGGCGGAGGGCTACACCTTC
many	TRBV20-1	TRBJ1-1	14	TRBD1	CSAIYQGAWTEAFF	TGCAGTGCTATTTACCAGGGGGCCTGGACTGAAGCTTTCTTT
few	TRBV7-9	TRBJ2-7	15	NA	CASSLSSGDVSEQYF	TGTGCCAGCAGCTTGAGTTCAGGGGATGTTTCTGAGCAGTACTTC
NA	TRBV19	TRBJ1-5	15	NA	CASSQTGNSNQPQHF	TGTGCCAGTAGCCAAACCGGGAATAGCAATCAGCCCCAGCATTTT
few	TRBV27	TRBJ2-7	13	NA	CASSYLSSNEQYF	TGTGCCAGCAGTTACTTGTCCTCCAACGAGCAGTACTTC
once	TRBV24-1	TRBJ1-4	15	NA	CATSDSTKTNEKLFF	TGTGCCACCAGTGATTCTACCAAGACTAATGAAAAACTGTTTTTT
NA	TRBV6-1	TRBJ2-5	13	NA	CASSPWTEETQYF	TGTGCCAGCAGTCCCTGGACGGAAGAGACCCAGTACTTC
many	TRBV12-3/TRBV12-4	TRBJ1-6	13	NA	CASSSLGGSPLHF	TGTGCCAGCAGTTCTCTGGGGGGATCACCCCTCCACTTT
few	TRBV7-6	TRBJ1-1	13	NA	CASSQGMNTEAFF	TGTGCCAGCAGTCAAGGGATGAACACTGAAGCTTTCTTT
many	TRBV11-2	TRBJ2-1	15	NA	CASSSQYAAHNEQFF	TGTGCCAGCAGCTCACAATATGCCGCACACAATGAGCAGTTCTTC
NA	TRBV29-1	TRBJ2-5	14	NA	CSVGGAGAVKTQYF	TGCAGCGTTGGGGGTGCAGGGGCGGTTAAGACCCAGTACTTC
few	TRBV5-1	TRBJ2-7	14	NA	CASSLANRENEQYF	TGCGCCAGCAGCTTGGCCAACAGGGAGAACGAGCAGTACTTC
many	TRBV11-2	TRBJ2-1	15	NA	CASSFRSSTYNEQFF	TGTGCCAGCAGCTTTCGGTCGTCCACCTACAATGAGCAGTTCTTC
NA	TRBV20-1	TRBJ1-1	11	NA	CSARAGPEAFF	TGCAGTGCTAGAGCCGGCCCTGAAGCTTTCTTT
few	TRBV9	TRBJ2-5	17	NA	CASSVGAQPGGQETQYF	TGTGCCAGCAGCGTAGGGGCGCAACCCGGAGGACAAGAGACCCAGTACTTC
many	TRBV28	TRBJ2-7	13	NA	CASTIQGVHEQYF	TGTGCCAGTACCATCCAGGGTGTCCACGAGCAGTACTTC
many	TRBV28	TRBJ2-1	14	TRBD1	CASSSTGDYNEQFF	TGTGCCAGCAGTTCGACAGGGGATTACAATGAGCAGTTCTTC
many	TRBV18	TRBJ1-1	14	TRBD1	CASSGSGTGIEAFF	TGTGCCAGCTCAGGCTCCGGGACAGGGATTGAAGCTTTCTTT
few	TRBV11-3	TRBJ1-2	14	NA	CASSLDGGLAGYTF	TGTGCCAGCAGCTTAGATGGAGGGTTGGCTGGCTACACCTTC
NA	TRBV12-3/TRBV12-4	TRBJ1-3	15	NA	CASSTRTDSGNTIYF	TGTGCCAGCAGCACCCGGACGGACTCTGGAAACACCATATATTTT
NA	TRBV20-1	TRBJ2-1	16	TRBD2	CSARDETSGSLYEQFF	TGCAGTGCTAGAGATGAAACTAGCGGGAGTTTGTATGAGCAGTTCTTC
many	TRBV7-2	TRBJ2-5	13	NA	CASSSRVTETQYF	TGTGCCAGCAGCTCCAGGGTAACAGAGACCCAGTACTTC
many	TRBV2	TRBJ2-7	14	NA	CASRDRTASYEQYF	TGTGCCAGCAGGGACCGGACAGCCTCCTACGAGCAGTACTTC
many	TRBV3-1	TRBJ2-1	16	TRBD1	CASSQERKTGDGEQFF	TGTGCCAGCAGCCAAGAAAGAAAAACAGGGGATGGAGAGCAGTTCTTC
many	TRBV11-2	TRBJ2-7	15	TRBD2	CASSPPAGSSYEQYF	TGTGCCAGCAGCCCTCCAGCGGGAAGCTCCTACGAGCAGTACTTC
NA	TRBV4-1	TRBJ1-4	13	TRBD1	CASRPTGEEKLFF	TGCGCCAGCAGACCTACAGGGGAGGAAAAACTGTTTTTT
many	TRBV12-3/TRBV12-4	TRBJ2-3	20	TRBD1	CASTKLGRGLIITSTDTQYF	TGTGCCAGCACCAAACTGGGCAGGGGGCTCATTATCACTAGCACAGATACGCAGTATTTT
few	TRBV20-1	TRBJ2-1	18	TRBD2	CSAPPGLAEMVSYNEQFF	TGCAGTGCTCCACCGGGACTAGCGGAGATGGTTTCCTACAATGAGCAGTTCTTC
NA	TRBV29-1	TRBJ1-1	11	NA	CSVGRGYEAFF	TGCAGCGTCGGCCGGGGTTATGAAGCTTTCTTT